This paragraph reports one TCR beta chain. Germline V gene sequence: CDR1 SGHTA, CDR2 FQGNSA. This CDR3 spans 15 amino acids. Deletions cut 9 bases from V and 4 bases from J, with 21 bases between. This record comes from a study of long-term antiretroviral therapy in people with HIV. Sequencing used immunoSEQ v3.0 at survey level. Using immunoSEQ multiplex PCR, the repertoire was profiled, and TCRdb retains in-frame clones only, with some absent. The data show almost 20,000 clones, about nine tenths seen once. The specimen was unsorted PBMCs, collected 4.2 to 4.5 years before starting antiretroviral therapy. The chain links TRBV7-2 to TRBJ1-2; a weak D match, TRBD1 (6 bases). The TCR was taken from a woman aged 25 to 39 with HIV. CDR3 sequence reads: CASSEGQSTFYGYTF. The CDR3 DNA reads as TGTGCCAGTAGCGAAGGACAGTCGACTTTCTATGGCTACACCTTC.